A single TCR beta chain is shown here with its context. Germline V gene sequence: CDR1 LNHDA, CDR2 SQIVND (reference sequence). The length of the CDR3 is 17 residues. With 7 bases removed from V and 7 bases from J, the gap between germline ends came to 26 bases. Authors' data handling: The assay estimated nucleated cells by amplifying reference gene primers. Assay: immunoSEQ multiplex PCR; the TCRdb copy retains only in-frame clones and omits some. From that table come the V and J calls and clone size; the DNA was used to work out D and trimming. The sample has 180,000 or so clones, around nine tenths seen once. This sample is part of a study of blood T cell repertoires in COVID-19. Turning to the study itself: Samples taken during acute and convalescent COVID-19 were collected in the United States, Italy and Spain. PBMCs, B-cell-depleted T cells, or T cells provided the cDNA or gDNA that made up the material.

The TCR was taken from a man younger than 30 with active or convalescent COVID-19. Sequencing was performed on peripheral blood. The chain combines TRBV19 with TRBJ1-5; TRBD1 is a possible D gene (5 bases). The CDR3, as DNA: TGTGCCAGTACCACTTTCTGGGGCAGTGAAGTTGGGCAGCCCCAGCATTTT. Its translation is CASTTFWGSEVGQPQHF.